A single sample gave rise to the 3 T cell receptor beta chains below, sequenced in a study of blood T cell repertoires in COVID-19. Only in-frame clones appear in the TCRdb table, and some are missing; sequencing was by immunoSEQ multiplex PCR. The sample yields more than 20,000 clones, roughly three quarters seen once. Material for sequencing was peripheral blood. These receptors were taken from a man of 80 years or more with active or convalescent COVID-19.

This chain connects TRBV11-3 to TRBJ2-1; TRBD2 matches 13 bases. The CDR3 is 16 amino acids. V was clipped by 5 bases and J by 5 bases; unmatched bases: 6. The germline V gene encodes CDR1 SGHNT and CDR2 YENEEA. CDR3 loop: CASSPRTSGSHNEQFF. As DNA, the CDR3 is TGTGCCAGCAGCCCCCGGACTAGCGGGAGTCACAATGAGCAGTTCTTC. The complete variable domain, with remaining parts taken from reference TRBV11-3 and TRBJ2-1, reads EAGVVQSPRYKIIEKKQPVAFWCNPISGHNTLYWYLQNLGQGPELLIRYENEEAVDDSQLPKDRFSAERLKGVDSTLKIQPAELGDSAVYLCASSPRTSGSHNEQFFGPGTRLTVL.

This rearrangement joins TRBV18 to TRBJ1-1; TRBD1 might be the D (6 bases). The CDR3 spans 13 residues. CDR1 and CDR2 (germline): KGHSH, LQKENI. The ends were cut back, 1 base at V and 3 bases at J, with 6 bases in the middle. Written as DNA, the CDR3 is TGTGCCAGCTCACCACGACAGGACACTGAAGCTTTCTTT. As protein: CASSPRQDTEAFF.

This chain uses TRBV7-9 with TRBJ1-4, with D maybe TRBD1 (6 bases). V lost 4 bases to trimming and J lost 5 bases, with 11 bases between them. Germline-derived CDR1 and CDR2 are SEHNR and FQNEAQ (reference sequence). The length of the CDR3 is 14 residues. The CDR3 DNA follows: TGTGCCAGCAGCTCCGGGACACCGAATGAAAAACTGTTTTTT. Translation: CASSSGTPNEKLFF.